What follows are 10 T cell receptor beta chains derived from one specimen sequenced in a study of blood T cells in healthy people across ages. Primers used in a second PCR of about 6 to 11 cycles were a sample-barcoded 5' primer and a J-beta primer mix. Each CDR3 protein is one row after TCRdb ran MiXCR on the 5' RACE reads. This sample carries about 970,000 distinct CDR3 sequences, roughly half of them seen once, and the ten largest clones take over 20%. Sequencing was done on a sample of blood. The receptor set was obtained from an older woman in good health.

This chain joins TRBV28 and TRBJ2-3, with 7 positions matching TRBD1. J was trimmed by 3 bases and V by 9 bases; bases with no gene match: 9. In germline, CDR1 is MDHEN, CDR2 SYDVKM. This CDR3 is 14 amino acids long. The CDR3 nucleotides read TGTGCCAGTGAAGAACAGGGGTGGACAGATACGCAGTATTTT. Protein product: CASEEQGWTDTQYF.

J is TRBJ1-5 and V is TRBV20-1; 7 bases fit TRBD1. The CDR3 spans 16 residues. Germline CDR1 reads DFQATT; CDR2 reads SNEGSKA (reference sequence). V shed 3 bases, J shed 2 bases, and the junction held 10 bases outside the gene matches. The CDR3 sequence: CSASHIGRGGNQPQHF. Here the CDR3 DNA reads TGCAGTGCTAGCCATATCGGCAGGGGGGGCAATCAGCCCCAGCATTTT.

The V and J genes are TRBV30 and TRBJ2-5; TRBD1 matches at 12 bases. The CDR3 has 16 residues. Germline trimming cut 2 bases from V and 3 bases from J; bases unmatched to any gene: 7. CDR1 is GTSNPN and CDR2 is SVGIG in the germline V gene (reference sequence). CDR3 nucleotide sequence: TGTGCCTGGAGTTCCGGGACAGGGGGCCTCGAAGAGACCCAGTACTTC. Protein product: CAWSSGTGGLEETQYF.

CDR3 loop: CSAVGTTPGYEQYF. The CDR3, as DNA: TGCAGTGCTGTAGGGACTACCCCGGGGTACGAGCAGTACTTC. The V gene is TRBV20-1, the J gene TRBJ2-5, with 7 bases lining up with TRBD2. Near its end, the DNA agrees better with TRBJ2-7, so the J call may be wrong. The germline V gene has CDR1 DFQATT and CDR2 SNEGSKA (reference sequence). The CDR3 consists of 14 residues.

Here the CDR3 DNA reads TGTGCCAGCAGCTTTGGACTAGCGGGAACGTACGAGCAGTACTTC. Translation: CASSFGLAGTYEQYF. The rearrangement uses TRBV7-2 and TRBJ2-7; 12 bases match TRBD2. Germline V gene sequence: CDR1 SGHTA, CDR2 FQGNSA. The CDR3 is 15 amino acids. The V gene end was trimmed by 3 bases and the J gene end by 4 bases; junction bases not matched to a gene: 4.

This clonotype was observed a handful of times. The V and J genes are TRBV10-3 and TRBJ2-3, with D unresolved. Germline CDR1 is ENHRY and CDR2 is SYGVKD. V was pared by 7 bases and J by 6 bases, with 8 bases between. CDR3 length: 11 residues. The CDR3: CAIKNGDTQYF. The DNA of the CDR3 is TGTGCCATCAAGAACGGCGATACGCAGTATTTT.

This clonotype was detected ten times or more. This chain uses TRBV4-1 with TRBJ2-3, with TRBD2 matching over 8 bases. Germline lookup yields CDR1 MGHRA and CDR2 YSYEKL. CDR3 size: 14 residues. Trimming took 0 bases from V and 11 from J; bases not matched to a gene: 7. Here the CDR3 reads CASSQDPRSGGQYF. In DNA, the CDR3 is TGCGCCAGCAGCCAAGACCCCAGGAGCGGGGGGCAGTATTTT.

This clonotype was picked up a small number of times. V usage is TRBV20-1 and J usage is TRBJ2-7, with D perhaps matching TRBD1 or TRBD2 (5 bases each). CDR3 length: 11 residues. Germline assignment: CDR1 DFQATT and CDR2 SNEGSKA (reference sequence). V lost 7 bases and J 3 bases, leaving 10 bases between the germline ends. CDR3 region: CSGGSHYEQYF. The CDR3 nucleotides are TGCAGTGGGGGGAGTCACTACGAGCAGTACTTC.

This clonotype was seen only once. V and J are TRBV28 and TRBJ1-5, with 8 bases fitting TRBD1. This CDR3 contains 15 residues. The germline V gene has CDR1 MDHEN and CDR2 SYDVKM. V lost 5 bases, J lost 3 bases, and 6 bases stayed unmatched. CDR3 loop: CASSARQGINQPQHF. CDR3 in DNA: TGTGCCAGCAGTGCCCGACAGGGGATCAATCAGCCCCAGCATTTT.

The rearrangement links TRBV6-1 to TRBJ2-5, with 7 bases matching TRBD1. J gave up 4 bases and V 9 bases, and 20 bases lay outside the gene matches. The CDR3 is 17 amino acids. CDR1 is MNHNS and CDR2 is SASEGT in the germline V gene. CDR3 coding DNA: TGTGCCAGGTCCCTCGGGGACCCTTTCAGGGGGAGAGAGACCCAGTACTTC. This encodes CARSLGDPFRGRETQYF.